This section outlines one TCR beta chain sequence together with its context. The data belong to a study of blood T cell repertoires in COVID-19. Overall study: COVID-19 samples, acute and convalescent, were from the United States, Italy and Spain. PBMCs, B-cell-depleted T cells, or T cells were the source of the cDNA or gDNA that made up the material.

V lost 5 bases, J lost 7 bases, and 18 bases lay in between. Germline V gene sequence: CDR1 MNHEY, CDR2 SMNVEV (reference sequence). CDR3 length: 15 residues. Only in-frame clones appear in the TCRdb table, and some are missing; sequencing was by immunoSEQ multiplex PCR. The sample includes 200,000 to 250,000 clones, about 81% seen only once; the top ten take roughly 5.5%. Followed longitudinally, the Seattle patients had been enrolled during active infection. The chain joins TRBV27 to TRBJ2-1; D possibly corresponds to TRBD1 (6 bases). The TCR was taken from a woman in her seventies with COVID-19, enrolled during active disease. The sample comprised peripheral blood. CDR3 protein: CASSPRGLGGNEQFF. The DNA of the CDR3 is TGTGCCAGCAGTCCCCGGGGATTAGGGGGTAATGAGCAGTTCTTC.